This T cell receptor (beta chain) was identified during a study of shared clonotypes between healthy human individuals. Study details: A donor's plate count was three for CD4 naive and three for CD4 memory; CD8 naive had two and CD8 memory one.

Trimming left V 0 bases short and J 8 bases short, with 16 bases between. CDR3 size: 15 residues. Germline V gene sequence: CDR1 MNHNY, CDR2 SVGAGI (reference sequence). Study results and limitations: Four donors had 4% to 5% of their naive CD4 clonotypes in common.

The naive CD8 fraction comprised CD45RO-negative cells positively selected for CCR7 and excluded terminally differentiated effector memory CD45RA+ cells. Once extracted for a subset, genomic DNA was divided evenly among several immunoSEQ plates. This table comes from immunoSEQ multiplex PCR, and its TCRdb copy is limited to in-frame clones, with some not included. This sample has about 2 million clones, with about 95% found just once. In the case of this clone: Its antigen remains unidentified.

The rearrangement links TRBV6-6 to TRBJ1-2; D is unresolved. This TCR came from a man aged 18 to 29 in good health. The specimen was naive CD8+ T cells sorted from blood. The CDR3 region has the DNA TGTGCCAGCAGTTACTCTACCACAGATACCAGCGGCTACACCTTC. Protein: CASSYSTTDTSGYTF.